The 32 T cell receptor beta chains below come from one sample, sequenced in a study of blood T cell repertoires in COVID-19. Measured with immunoSEQ multiplex PCR; TCRdb has only the in-frame clones, and not every one. The table has about 150,000 clones, roughly 88% seen once. Material for sequencing was peripheral blood. The receptors come from a man older than 75 with COVID-19, enrolled during active disease.

This sequence joins TRBV6-5 and TRBJ1-2; D remains ambiguous. The CDR3 spans 10 residues. CDR1 is MNHEY, CDR2 SVGAGI, per germline. CDR3 DNA sequence: TGTGCGCGTCGTATCTATGGCTACACCTTC. It is translated as CARRIYGYTF.

The chain carries TRBV6-5 and TRBJ2-5, with TRBD1 identical over 8 bases. J was trimmed by 1 base and V by 1 base; bases with no gene match: 5. Germline V gene data show CDR1 as MNHEY and CDR2 as SVGAGI. The CDR3 length is 16 residues. CDR3 coding DNA: TGTGCCAGCAGTTACTTTGGGACAGGCGGCCAAGAGACCCAGTACTTC. This translates into CASSYFGTGGQETQYF.

V usage is TRBV6-5 and J usage is TRBJ2-1, with 10 bases that match TRBD1. V lost 7 bases, J lost 8 bases, and 11 bases stayed unmatched. CDR3 size: 15 residues. Germline V gene lookup returns CDR1 MNHEY and CDR2 SVGAGI. The CDR3 sequence: CASIRTGGGSDEQFF. In nucleotides, the CDR3 is TGTGCCAGCATTAGGACAGGGGGTGGTAGCGATGAGCAGTTCTTC.

The gene calls are TRBV6-4 and TRBJ2-1; 7 bases agree with TRBD2. The CDR3 length is 15 residues. In germline, CDR1 is MRHNA, CDR2 SNTAGT. Losses at the gene ends were 3 bases for V and 3 bases for J; bases not matched to a gene: 5. CDR3 in DNA: TGTGCCAGCAGTGAAGACGGGGGGAGCTACAATGAGCAGTTCTTC. This sequence encodes CASSEDGGSYNEQFF.

The rearrangement uses TRBV3-1 (or the pseudogene TRBV3-2) and TRBJ1-1; 7 bases fit TRBD1. CDR3 length equals 15 residues. The ends lost 4 bases at V and 1 base at J; junction bases unmatched: 6. The V gene's germline CDR1 is LGHDT and CDR2 YNNKEL (reference sequence). CDR3 sequence reads: CASSPLQGGNTEAFF. The CDR3 coding sequence is TGTGCCAGCAGCCCCCTGCAGGGGGGGAACACTGAAGCTTTCTTT.

This chain joins TRBV15 and TRBJ2-1; TRBD1 agrees at 8 bases. The CDR3 is 18 amino acids. Trimming at V came to 0 bases and at J to 4 bases, leaving 11 bases not matched to a gene. Germline lookup yields CDR1 LNHNV and CDR2 YYDKDF (reference sequence). CDR3 residues: CATSRDLPDRGYYNEQFF. The CDR3 DNA sequence: TGTGCCACCAGCAGAGATCTCCCAGACAGGGGATATTACAATGAGCAGTTCTTC.

The V and J genes are TRBV5-1 and TRBJ1-6; D is perhaps TRBD1 (6 bases). Germline values: CDR1 SGHRS, CDR2 YFSETQ. The germline V and J ends were trimmed by 0 bases and 8 bases, with 12 bases remaining between them. The CDR3 is 15 amino acids. Written as DNA, the CDR3 is TGCGCCAGCAGCTTGGGTACAGGGTCGGATTCACCCCTCCACTTT. Its protein is CASSLGTGSDSPLHF.

DNA for the CDR3: TGTGCCAGTAGTTCAGCGGGGGGGCATGGTAATGAGCAGTTCTTC. As protein: CASSSAGGHGNEQFF. The chain employs TRBV19 and TRBJ2-1; 10 bases are a match to TRBD2. This CDR3 has 15 amino acids. The V segment lost 5 bases and the J segment 7 bases; nucleotides outside the gene matches: 8. Germline CDR1 is LNHDA and CDR2 is SQIVND (reference sequence).

The CDR3 DNA is TGTGCCAGCAGTCGAAGGGGGCAGGGGGCGCATTCTTATGGAAACACCATATATTTT. It codes for CASSRRGQGAHSYGNTIYF. This chain joins TRBV11-3 and TRBJ1-3; 8 bases fit TRBD1. J gave up 3 bases and V 6 bases, and 19 bases lay outside the gene matches. Germline CDR1 and CDR2: SGHNT and YENEEA. This CDR3 contains 19 residues.

The V gene is TRBV19, the J gene TRBJ1-1; 7 bases are shared with TRBD1. V trimming: 3 bases; J trimming: 0 bases; junction bases outside the gene matches: 4. This CDR3 region has 15 residues. Germline V gives CDR1 LNHDA, CDR2 SQIVND (reference sequence). In DNA form, the CDR3 reads TGTGCCAGTAGTATGGGCAGGGGGATGAACACTGAAGCTTTCTTT. Its protein product is CASSMGRGMNTEAFF.

V gene TRBV7-3 combines with J gene TRBJ2-1, with 8 bases aligning to TRBD2. The CDR3 is 15 residues long. J was trimmed by 8 bases and V by 5 bases; bases with no gene match: 11. Germline V gives CDR1 SGHTA, CDR2 FQGTGA. The CDR3 DNA follows: TGTGCCAGCAGCCCTACAGCGGGGCGGGGGGATGAGCAGTTCTTC. Protein sequence: CASSPTAGRGDEQFF.

V gene TRBV2 combines with J gene TRBJ2-5; TRBD1 aligns across 7 bases. Per germline, CDR1 SNHLY and CDR2 FYNNEI. Germline trimming cut 6 bases from V and 4 bases from J; bases unmatched to any gene: 5. The CDR3 covers 13 residues. CDR3 in amino acids: CASSVNRGETQYF. In nucleotides, the CDR3 is TGTGCCAGCAGCGTAAACAGGGGAGAGACCCAGTACTTC.

This chain links TRBV6-1 with TRBJ1-2, with D possibly being TRBD1 (5 bases). CDR3 length: 14 residues. Germline assignment: CDR1 MNHNS and CDR2 SASEGT. The V gene lost 0 bases and the J gene lost 7 bases, with 12 bases spanning the gap. The CDR3 here is CASSEAARVGGYTF. In DNA form, the CDR3 reads TGTGCCAGCAGTGAAGCGGCCAGGGTGGGTGGCTACACCTTC.

The CDR3 here is CASSMTDYGYTF. The CDR3 DNA is TGTGCCAGCAGTATGACAGACTATGGCTACACCTTC. The rearrangement uses TRBV12-3 or TRBV12-4 and TRBJ1-2; weak D call: TRBD1 (5 bases). This CDR3 contains 12 residues. Trimming stripped 5 bases from V and 3 bases from J, with 7 bases between.

This rearrangement joins TRBV3-1 (or the pseudogene TRBV3-2) to TRBJ1-2; D is ambiguous. This CDR3 spans 14 amino acids. Germline CDR1 and CDR2: LGHDT and YNNKEL (reference sequence). Trimming took off 1 base at V and 2 bases at J, with 8 bases between the two ends. CDR3 sequence: CASSQVHSNYGYTF. CDR3 bases: TGTGCCAGCAGCCAAGTGCACAGCAACTATGGCTACACCTTC.

The gene calls are TRBV9 and TRBJ1-1; the match to TRBD1 covers 9 bases. The J segment lost 5 bases and the V segment lost 3 bases, leaving 8 bases of the junction unmatched. CDR1 is SGDLS, CDR2 YYNGEE, per germline. The CDR3 has 15 amino acids. CDR3 sequence reads: CASSEYRQGGTEAFF. The CDR3 DNA is TGTGCCAGCAGCGAGTATCGACAGGGGGGGACTGAAGCTTTCTTT.

This chain joins TRBV13 and TRBJ1-1; the match to TRBD1 covers 9 bases. The J segment lost 6 bases and the V segment lost 5 bases, leaving 10 bases of the junction unmatched. CDR3 length: 15 residues. Germline assignment: CDR1 PRHDT and CDR2 FYEKMQ (reference sequence). CDR3 protein: CASSPLPGQGAEAFF. The CDR3 DNA is TGTGCCAGCAGCCCCTTACCGGGACAGGGTGCTGAAGCTTTCTTT.

The V gene is TRBV27, the J gene TRBJ1-5; no clear D. The CDR3 totals 13 residues. V gave up 6 bases and J gave up 8 bases, with 14 bases separating them. CDR1 is MNHEY, CDR2 SMNVEV, per germline (reference sequence). The CDR3 coding sequence is TGTGCCAGCAGCCCTGATGGCGGGGAGCCCCAGCATTTT. Its protein is CASSPDGGEPQHF.

The chain carries TRBV5-1 and TRBJ2-3; 9 bases are shared with TRBD2. The ends lost 7 bases at V and 1 base at J; junction bases unmatched: 13. The CDR3 spans 17 residues. Germline values: CDR1 SGHRS, CDR2 YFSETQ. The CDR3 DNA sequence: TGCGCCAGCCGCCGCCTTGCGGGGGGGTCTGGCACAGATACGCAGTATTTT. As protein: CASRRLAGGSGTDTQYF.

The chain joins TRBV2 to TRBJ1-2, with unresolved D. This CDR3 contains 15 residues. Deletions cut 6 bases from V and 5 bases from J, with 19 bases between. The germline CDR1 and CDR2 sequences are SNHLY and FYNNEI. The CDR3 loop is CASRGGLGTLYGYTF. CDR3 nucleotide sequence: TGTGCCAGCAGGGGAGGGCTGGGTACTTTATATGGCTACACCTTC.

The V call is TRBV27, the J call TRBJ1-2, with 9 bases fitting TRBD1. CDR1 MNHEY and CDR2 SMNVEV come from the germline V gene (reference sequence). The CDR3 spans 16 residues. Trimming removed 4 bases from V and 2 bases from J; junction bases left unmatched: 8. Here the CDR3 DNA reads TGTGCCAGCAGTTCGACCGGGACAGGGTACAACTATGGCTACACCTTC. Translated: CASSSTGTGYNYGYTF.

This sequence joins TRBV19 and TRBJ1-4; 9 nucleotides align to TRBD1. Germline CDR1 reads LNHDA; CDR2 reads SQIVND (reference sequence). V lost 3 bases to trimming and J lost 10 bases; unmatched junction nucleotides: 6. The CDR3 extends over 14 amino acids. The CDR3 DNA reads TGTGCCAGTAGTATTTGGGGACAGGGAAGAAAACTGTTTTTT. Protein product: CASSIWGQGRKLFF.

The V gene is TRBV4-2, the J gene TRBJ2-1, with 11 bases matching TRBD2. CDR3 length equals 17 residues. The germline V gene has CDR1 LGHNA and CDR2 YNFKEQ. After removal of 1 base from V and 6 bases from J, the junction contained 8 bases not matched to a gene. Here the CDR3 DNA reads TGTGCCAGCAGCCAAGGAGATAGCGGGGGGGCTGTCAATGAGCAGTTCTTC. Encoded protein: CASSQGDSGGAVNEQFF.

The chain recombines TRBV6-2 or TRBV6-3 with TRBJ2-5; D possibly corresponds to TRBD1 (5 bases). CDR1 MNHEY and CDR2 SVGEGT come from the germline V gene. The V and J ends lost 2 bases and 4 bases respectively, with 5 bases between them. This CDR3 region has 12 residues. The CDR3 sequence is CASSYQGETQYF. For the CDR3, the DNA is TGTGCCAGCAGTTACCAGGGAGAGACCCAGTACTTC.

The chain employs TRBV18 and TRBJ2-5; D gene unclear. Looked up from germline, CDR1 is KGHSH and CDR2 is LQKENI. CDR3 length: 15 amino acids. The V gene lost 0 bases and the J gene lost 4 bases, with 12 bases spanning the gap. The DNA of the CDR3 is TGTGCCAGCTCACCACCGGGCTCCGCAGTAGAGACCCAGTACTTC. Residues: CASSPPGSAVETQYF.

This chain uses TRBV9 with TRBJ1-4, with 8 bases identical to TRBD1. Germline CDR1 is SGDLS and CDR2 is YYNGEE. The CDR3 has 16 amino acids. The V and J ends lost 0 bases and 6 bases, in that order; junction bases with no gene match: 7. CDR3 residues: CASSVAEDRVDEKLFF. DNA for the CDR3: TGTGCCAGCAGCGTAGCTGAGGACAGGGTGGATGAAAAACTGTTTTTT.

This chain links TRBV6-2 or TRBV6-3 with TRBJ2-5; 7 nucleotides line up with TRBD1. CDR3 size: 18 residues. Germline V lookup: CDR1 MNHEY, CDR2 SVGEGT. V lost 0 bases, J lost 1 base, and 11 bases stayed unmatched. The CDR3 protein is CASSYSIQGQLSQETQYF. The CDR3 nucleotides are TGTGCCAGCAGTTACTCAATACAGGGGCAGTTGAGCCAAGAGACCCAGTACTTC.

The chain carries TRBV9 and TRBJ1-1; 9 positions agree with TRBD1. Germline lookup yields CDR1 SGDLS and CDR2 YYNGEE. The V gene end was trimmed by 8 bases and the J gene end by 7 bases; junction bases not matched to a gene: 9. The CDR3 totals 13 residues. In DNA form, the CDR3 reads TGTGCCAGTAACTTACAGGGGGCCGGTGAAGCTTTCTTT. It codes for CASNLQGAGEAFF.

The V call is TRBV27, the J call TRBJ1-3; D gene ambiguous. The germline CDR1 and CDR2 sequences are MNHEY and SMNVEV (reference sequence). V shed 6 bases and J shed 0 bases, with 6 bases lying between them. The CDR3 is 13 residues long. The CDR3 loop is CASRAYSGNTIYF. The CDR3 DNA reads TGTGCCAGCAGAGCGTACTCTGGAAACACCATATATTTT.

For the CDR3, the DNA is TGTGCCAGCAGCACCTCCCGACTAGCGGCAACCTACGAGCAGTACTTC. It codes for CASSTSRLAATYEQYF. V is TRBV5-5 and J is TRBJ2-7, with 9 positions matching TRBD2. Germline V gene sequence: CDR1 SGHKS, CDR2 YYEKEE (reference sequence). Germline trimming cut 4 bases from V and 2 bases from J; bases unmatched to any gene: 10. The CDR3 is made up of 16 amino acids.

The V and J genes are TRBV21-1 and TRBJ1-1. TRBV21-1 represents a pseudogene. The CDR3 has 11 residues. CDR3 region: CATVGNTEAFF. For the CDR3, the DNA is TGTGCCACGGTCGGGAACACTGAAGCTTTCTTT.

This clone was recorded once. The V call is TRBV2, the J call TRBJ1-1; no clear D. The CDR3 has 14 residues. V was clipped by 8 bases and J by 0 bases, with 13 bases between them. Germline CDR1 is SNHLY and CDR2 is FYNNEI. The CDR3 nucleotides are TGTGCCAGCGACACATGGGCGTTGAACACTGAAGCTTTCTTT. Amino acids: CASDTWALNTEAFF.